One and the same sample provided the 24 T cell receptor beta chains below, sequenced in a study of blood T cell repertoires in COVID-19. Using immunoSEQ multiplex PCR, the repertoire was profiled, and TCRdb retains in-frame clones only, with some absent. The sample yields around 280,000 clones, roughly 90% seen once. Specimen: peripheral blood. The source is a woman aged 50 to 60 who had recovered from COVID-19.

The chain carries TRBV7-2 and TRBJ1-2, with D possibly being TRBD1 (6 bases). V shed 6 bases and J shed 6 bases, with 20 bases lying between them. The CDR3 is made up of 15 amino acids. Germline CDR1 reads SGHTA; CDR2 reads FQGNSA. The CDR3 nucleotides read TGTGCCAGCAGTTCAAGCGGGACAAGGGGCAATGGCTACACCTTC. Translating gives CASSSSGTRGNGYTF.

The chain employs TRBV13 and TRBJ1-4; D remains ambiguous. This CDR3 has 15 residues. Trimming cost V 5 bases and J 4 bases, with 14 bases left between them. Germline assignment: CDR1 PRHDT and CDR2 FYEKMQ (reference sequence). CDR3: CASSQTRGYNEKLFF. The CDR3 DNA follows: TGTGCCAGCAGCCAAACGCGGGGTTATAATGAAAAACTGTTTTTT.

V is TRBV9 and J is TRBJ2-3, with 7 bases fitting TRBD1. Germline loops: CDR1 SGDLS, CDR2 YYNGEE. V shed 8 bases and J 2 bases; nucleotides not matched to a gene: 8. This CDR3 spans 14 amino acids. The CDR3 DNA reads TGTGCCAGGGACCAAGGGGGCCACACAGATACGCAGTATTTT. The encoded protein is CARDQGGHTDTQYF.

This chain uses TRBV30 with TRBJ1-1; no definite D call. Germline-derived CDR1 and CDR2 are GTSNPN and SVGIG (reference sequence). The germline V and J ends were trimmed by 4 bases and 3 bases, with 6 bases remaining between them. The CDR3 has 11 residues. CDR3 DNA: TGTGCCTGGATACAACACACTGAAGCTTTCTTT. Residues: CAWIQHTEAFF.

This chain uses TRBV18 with TRBJ2-2, with D maybe TRBD1 (5 bases). Germline values: CDR1 KGHSH, CDR2 LQKENI. Trimming shortened V by 0 bases and J by 5 bases, and 16 bases separated the two germline ends. The CDR3 length is 17 residues. In DNA, the CDR3 is TGTGCCAGCTCACCACCGCTCGGCCAGGGTGGGACCGGGGAGCTGTTTTTT. It specifies CASSPPLGQGGTGELFF.

This clone has a single count. V is TRBV3-1 (or the pseudogene TRBV3-2) and J is TRBJ1-5; 8 bases fit TRBD1. Looked up from germline, CDR1 is LGHDT and CDR2 is YNNKEL (reference sequence). This CDR3 is built from 15 residues. Trimming took 2 bases from V and 7 from J; bases not matched to a gene: 7. The CDR3 spells CASSQPDRETQPQHF. In DNA form, the CDR3 reads TGTGCCAGCAGCCAACCGGACAGGGAAACACAGCCCCAGCATTTT.

The V and J genes are TRBV4-3 and TRBJ2-7; D is uncertain. Trimming pared 1 base from V and 3 bases from J, leaving 10 bases between. Germline assignment: CDR1 LGHNA and CDR2 YSLEER. The CDR3 totals 14 residues. In DNA form, the CDR3 reads TGCGCCAGCAGCCAAGTTACCGGTTACTACGAGCAGTACTTC. As protein: CASSQVTGYYEQYF.

The V and J genes are TRBV5-1 and TRBJ1-1, with a weak D call TRBD1 (5 bases). The germline CDR1 and CDR2 sequences are SGHRS and YFSETQ. V lost 2 bases to trimming and J lost 2 bases, with 10 bases between them. The CDR3 runs to 14 residues. The CDR3 spells CASSFQGSNTEAFF. In DNA form, the CDR3 reads TGCGCCAGCAGCTTTCAGGGTTCAAACACTGAAGCTTTCTTT.

The CDR3 loop reads CASSLGTGGAYEQYF. The CDR3 coding sequence is TGTGCCAGCAGCTTAGGGACAGGGGGCGCGTACGAGCAGTACTTC. This chain uses TRBV7-2 with TRBJ2-7; 11 bases agree with TRBD1. V gave up 1 base and J gave up 4 bases; unmatched junction bases: 3. The CDR3 spans 15 residues. Germline-derived CDR1 and CDR2 are SGHTA and FQGNSA. Together with reference TRBV7-2 and TRBJ2-7, the CDR3 gives the full variable domain: GAGVSQSPSNKVTEKGKDVELRCDPISGHTALYWYRQSLGQGLEFLIYFQGNSAPDKSGLPSDRFSAERTGGSVSTLTIQRTQQEDSAVYLCASSLGTGGAYEQYFGPGTRLTVT.

The V and J genes are TRBV10-1 and TRBJ1-4, with TRBD1 identical over 7 bases. The CDR3 sequence is 16 residues long. Germline V gene data show CDR1 as WNHNN and CDR2 as SYGVQD (reference sequence). The junction had 12 bases not matched to a gene; V was cut back by 3 bases and J by 8 bases. The CDR3 DNA reads TGCGCCAGCAGTGAAATCCCCTCGACAGGGAGGGAAAAACTGTTTTTT. Translating gives CASSEIPSTGREKLFF.

This chain connects TRBV7-2 to TRBJ2-3; D is possibly TRBD2 (5 bases). The CDR3 runs 12 residues. CDR1 and CDR2 from the germline V gene are SGHTA and FQGNSA. Trimming shortened V by 5 bases and J by 10 bases, and 13 bases separated the two germline ends. The CDR3 is CASSPSGKAQYF. The DNA for the CDR3 is TGTGCCAGCAGCCCCTCCGGGAAGGCGCAGTATTTT. The full variable domain, rest sourced from reference TRBV7-2 and TRBJ2-3, is GAGVSQSPSNKVTEKGKDVELRCDPISGHTALYWYRQSLGQGLEFLIYFQGNSAPDKSGLPSDRFSAERTGGSVSTLTIQRTQQEDSAVYLCASSPSGKAQYFGPGTRLTVL.

The genes are TRBV28 and TRBJ1-2; 11 nucleotides align to TRBD1. The junction had 8 bases not matched to a gene; V was cut back by 2 bases and J by 3 bases. CDR1 is MDHEN, CDR2 SYDVKM, per germline. This CDR3 contains 17 residues. CDR3 residues: CASSLGGQGADYYGYTF. The DNA of the CDR3 is TGTGCCAGCAGTTTAGGCGGACAGGGGGCCGACTACTATGGCTACACCTTC.

V gene TRBV30 combines with J gene TRBJ2-6, with TRBD1 identical over 9 bases. J was trimmed by 3 bases and V by 3 bases; bases with no gene match: 6. The CDR3 totals 16 residues. Germline values: CDR1 GTSNPN, CDR2 SVGIG (reference sequence). This chain's CDR3 is CAWSLGQGGGANVLTF. The CDR3, as DNA: TGTGCCTGGAGCTTGGGACAGGGTGGTGGGGCCAACGTCCTGACTTTC. Combining the CDR3 with reference TRBV30 and TRBJ2-6 gives the whole variable domain SQTIHQWPATLVQPVGSPLSLECTVEGTSNPNLYWYRQAAGRGLQLLFYSVGIGQISSEVPQNLSASRPQDRQFILSSKKLLLSDSGFYLCAWSLGQGGGANVLTFGAGSRLTVL.

V and J are TRBV10-3 and TRBJ1-3; D is ambiguous. Trimming removed 6 bases from V and 8 bases from J, with 11 bases in between. The CDR3 consists of 12 residues. Germline CDR1 ENHRY, CDR2 SYGVKD. The chain's CDR3 is CAIRSREDTIYF. CDR3 nucleotide sequence: TGTGCCATCAGATCCCGGGAGGACACCATATATTTT.

This sequence joins TRBV3-1 (or the pseudogene TRBV3-2) and TRBJ2-7, with TRBD1 matching 11 bases. The V segment lost 0 bases and the J segment 3 bases; nucleotides outside the gene matches: 10. The CDR3 has 18 amino acids. CDR1 and CDR2 from the germline V gene are LGHDT and YNNKEL (reference sequence). The CDR3 loop is CASSQEGTGGAWDYEQYF. The CDR3 DNA follows: TGTGCCAGCAGCCAAGAAGGGACAGGGGGAGCCTGGGACTACGAGCAGTACTTC.

This chain connects TRBV2 to TRBJ2-3; 11 bases fit TRBD1. The CDR3 is made up of 17 amino acids. V was clipped by 6 bases and J by 4 bases; unmatched bases: 12. CDR1 and CDR2 (germline): SNHLY, FYNNEI. Here the CDR3 reads CASRVTYRDRGADTQYF. The CDR3 DNA reads as TGTGCCAGCAGGGTAACTTACCGGGACAGGGGGGCAGATACGCAGTATTTT.

About this clone: At the DNA level, this CDR3 is encoded by other sequences in the same sample as well. The chain recombines TRBV5-1 with TRBJ1-2, with D possibly matching TRBD1 (6 bases). Germline lookup yields CDR1 SGHRS and CDR2 YFSETQ. Trimming took 2 bases from V and 0 from J, leaving 8 bases between them. The CDR3 consists of 14 residues. The CDR3 DNA follows: TGCGCCAGCAGCTTACAGGGAGCTAACTATGGCTACACCTTC. Protein: CASSLQGANYGYTF.

CDR3 amino acids: CASSFPTGTQYF. The CDR3 nucleotides read TGTGCCAGCAGCTTCCCAACGGGGACCCAGTACTTC. The rearrangement uses TRBV5-6 and TRBJ2-5, with D hard to call. The germline V gene has CDR1 SGHDT and CDR2 YYEEEE. The CDR3 has 12 amino acids. V was shortened by 2 bases and J by 7 bases, with 9 bases between the two germline ends.

CDR3 residues: CASSPSLAVSSYNEQFF. CDR3 nucleotides: TGTGCCAGCAGCCCCTCTTTAGCGGTGAGCTCCTACAATGAGCAGTTCTTC. The chain has TRBV7-8 and TRBJ2-1, with D possibly being TRBD2 (6 bases). The V and J ends lost 5 bases and 0 bases respectively, with 17 bases between them. CDR3 length: 17 residues. Germline CDR1 SGHVS, CDR2 FQNEAQ.

The chain recombines TRBV9 with TRBJ2-3; TRBD1 agrees at 12 bases. Germline lookup yields CDR1 SGDLS and CDR2 YYNGEE. The J segment lost 2 bases and the V segment lost 0 bases, leaving 7 bases of the junction unmatched. This CDR3 is built from 18 residues. The CDR3 DNA reads as TGTGCCAGCAGCGTAGAGGGGGGACAGGGGGCTTCCACAGATACGCAGTATTTT. Translation gives CASSVEGGQGASTDTQYF.

This clone appeared a single time. The V gene is TRBV5-4, the J gene TRBJ2-7; TRBD1 is a possible D gene (6 bases). CDR3 size: 15 residues. The V and J ends lost 1 base and 4 bases respectively, with 15 bases between them. CDR1 and CDR2 from the germline V gene are SGHNT and YYREEE (reference sequence). Here the CDR3 DNA reads TGTGCCAGCAGCTTGCCCCGAGGCAGGGGATACGAGCAGTACTTC. It specifies CASSLPRGRGYEQYF.

The chain joins TRBV5-4 to TRBJ2-6; perhaps TRBD2 as D (6 bases). CDR3 length equals 16 residues. Germline V gene data show CDR1 as SGHNT and CDR2 as YYREEE (reference sequence). The V gene lost 4 bases and the J gene lost 0 bases, with 11 bases spanning the gap. CDR3 bases: TGTGCCAGCAGCCCAGCCGGGGGCTCTGGGGCCAACGTCCTGACTTTC. Protein: CASSPAGGSGANVLTF. Full variable domain (outside the CDR3, taken from reference TRBV5-4 and TRBJ2-6): ETGVTQSPTHLIKTRGQQVTLRCSSQSGHNTVSWYQQALGQGPQFIFQYYREEENGRGNFPPRFSGLQFPNYSSELNVNALELDDSALYLCASSPAGGSGANVLTFGAGSRLTVL.

This clone was detected once. The chain has TRBV4-2 and TRBJ2-1, with 9 nucleotides matching TRBD2. The V gene end was trimmed by 4 bases and the J gene end by 2 bases; junction bases not matched to a gene: 12. In germline, CDR1 is LGHNA, CDR2 YNFKEQ. This CDR3 region has 18 residues. CDR3 nucleotide sequence: TGTGCCAGCAGCCCCCGGGTAGCGGGGGCCGTAACCTACAATGAGCAGTTCTTC. Residues: CASSPRVAGAVTYNEQFF.

The V call is TRBV6-5, the J call TRBJ2-7; D uncertain. The V end was cut by 4 bases, the J end by 3 bases, with 4 bases between. Germline V gene lookup returns CDR1 MNHEY and CDR2 SVGAGI. CDR3 length: 11 residues. DNA of the CDR3: TGTGCCAGCAGTTCCTTCTACGAGCAGTACTTC. Its translation: CASSSFYEQYF.